This T cell receptor beta chain was retrieved from a study of shared clonotypes between healthy human individuals. Notes on the study in general: At large depth, rarefaction still showed sorted-subset sequencing to be incomplete.

A word on this clone: Its antigen remains unknown.

Sorted subsets were amplified in replicate PCRs using 200 ng DNA, 32,000 or so T cell genomes. Profiled with immunoSEQ multiplex PCR; TCRdb holds only in-frame clones, not every one. The profile covers approximately 940,000 clones, with about three quarters appearing a single time and approximately 1.5% taken by the ten largest. This clonotype was obtained from a man aged 18 to 35 in good health. Sequenced: memory CD4+ T cells sorted from blood. As for subset: CD45RA-negative fraction.

This CDR3 is CASSIDGWNIQYF. The DNA for the CDR3 is TGTGCCAGCAGTATTGACGGCTGGAACATTCAGTACTTC. The chain links TRBV28 to TRBJ2-4; D remains ambiguous. The length of the CDR3 is 13 residues. From germline, CDR1 is MDHEN and CDR2 SYDVKM. V shed 5 bases and J shed 7 bases, with 12 bases lying between them.